This T cell receptor beta chain was recorded in a study of cytomegalovirus exposure and HLA in healthy donors. Sequencing was performed with immunoSEQ multiplex PCR; in TCRdb, only in-frame clones are kept and a portion is missing. Here the sample spans some 240,000 clones, less than 90% being singletons. The sequence derives from a woman aged 18-35 years in good health and CMV-seronegative. The specimen sequenced was PBMCs.

For the CDR3, the DNA is TGCGCCAGCAGCTTGGACAACCCTAGGGGCTCCTACGAGCAGTACTTC. Translating it yields CASSLDNPRGSYEQYF. This chain uses TRBV5-1 with TRBJ2-7; D is perhaps TRBD1 (5 bases). Germline loops: CDR1 SGHRS, CDR2 YFSETQ. The CDR3 spans 16 residues. The V end lost 0 bases, the J end lost 0 bases, and 13 bases lay between the germline ends.